This TCR beta chain was captured by sequencing in a study of blood T cell repertoires in COVID-19. For the study at large: Donors in the United States, Italy and Spain gave samples during acute or convalescent COVID-19. PBMCs, B-cell-depleted T cells, or T cells provided the cDNA or gDNA that made up the material.

Deletions cut 7 bases from V and 5 bases from J, with 17 bases between. This CDR3 has 14 amino acids. Germline loops: CDR1 SGHDN, CDR2 FVKESK. Original handling: Using reference gene primer amplification, nucleated cell counts were estimated. Libraries were prepared by immunoSEQ multiplex PCR; TCRdb keeps only in-frame clonotypes and omits some of them. V, J and clone size are those of that table, while D and trimming were read from the DNA. The top ten hold under 3.5% of the sample, which has under 200,000 clones, roughly nine tenths seen once. V is TRBV14 and J is TRBJ1-1, with a tentative D call TRBD1 (6 bases). Sequencing input: peripheral blood. The origin of this receptor is a man between 65 and 85 years old with acute or convalescent COVID-19. The CDR3 bases are TGTGCCAGCATCCCTCTGTGGGGGCGAACTGAAGCTTTCTTT. This sequence encodes CASIPLWGRTEAFF. The full variable domain, with the rest looked up from reference TRBV14 and TRBJ1-1, is EAGVTQFPSHSVIEKGQTVTLRCDPISGHDNLYWYRRVMGKEIKFLLHFVKESKQDESGMPNNRFLAERTGGTYSTLKVQPAELEDSGVYFCASIPLWGRTEAFFGQGTRLTVV.